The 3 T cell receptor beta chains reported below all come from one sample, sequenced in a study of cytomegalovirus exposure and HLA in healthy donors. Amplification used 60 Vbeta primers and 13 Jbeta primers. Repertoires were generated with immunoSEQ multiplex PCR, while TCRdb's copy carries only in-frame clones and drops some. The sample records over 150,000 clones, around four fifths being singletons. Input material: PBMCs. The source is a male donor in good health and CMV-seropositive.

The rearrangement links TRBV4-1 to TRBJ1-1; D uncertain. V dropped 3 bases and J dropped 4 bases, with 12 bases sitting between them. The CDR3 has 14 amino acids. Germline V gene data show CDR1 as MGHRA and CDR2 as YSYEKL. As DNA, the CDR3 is TGCGCCAGCAGCCAGGGGTGGGCGGGCACTGAAGCTTTCTTT. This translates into CASSQGWAGTEAFF.

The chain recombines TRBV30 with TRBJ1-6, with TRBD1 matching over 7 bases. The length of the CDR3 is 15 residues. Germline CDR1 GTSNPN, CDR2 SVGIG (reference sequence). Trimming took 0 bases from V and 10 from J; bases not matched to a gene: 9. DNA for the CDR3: TGTGCCTGGAGTGTACACAGGGGAGAGCGATCACCCCTCCACTTT. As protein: CAWSVHRGERSPLHF. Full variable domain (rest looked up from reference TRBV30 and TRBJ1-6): SQTIHQWPATLVQPVGSPLSLECTVEGTSNPNLYWYRQAAGRGLQLLFYSVGIGQISSEVPQNLSASRPQDRQFILSSKKLLLSDSGFYLCAWSVHRGERSPLHFGNGTRLTVT.

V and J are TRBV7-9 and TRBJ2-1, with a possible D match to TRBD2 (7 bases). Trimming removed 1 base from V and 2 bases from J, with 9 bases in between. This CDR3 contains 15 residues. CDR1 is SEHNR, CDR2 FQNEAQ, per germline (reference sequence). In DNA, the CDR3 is TGTGCCAGCAGCTTAGGGGGGGGCCCCTACAATGAGCAGTTCTTC. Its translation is CASSLGGGPYNEQFF.